The 13 T cell receptor beta chains in this list originate from one sample, sequenced in a study of blood T cell repertoires in COVID-19. Sequenced by immunoSEQ multiplex PCR; TCRdb stores in-frame clones only, minus some. Seen here are fewer than 450,000 clones, around 91% observed once, and the top ten hold roughly 3%. Material: peripheral blood. These receptors originate from a woman aged 18-30 years who had recovered from COVID-19.

The gene calls are TRBV12-3 or TRBV12-4 and TRBJ2-7; possibly TRBD1 for D (5 bases). The CDR3 consists of 13 residues. V lost 4 bases to trimming and J lost 3 bases, with 10 bases between them. The chain's CDR3 is CASSSLGVYEQYV. CDR3 DNA: TGTGCCAGCAGTTCGCTAGGGGTCTACGAGCAGTACGTC.

The rearrangement joins TRBV11-3 to TRBJ2-1, with a possible D match to TRBD2 (5 bases). Trimming stripped 6 bases from V and 9 bases from J, with 12 bases between. CDR1 and CDR2 (germline): SGHNT, YENEEA. The CDR3 is 12 amino acids. The CDR3: CASSLPRGEQFF. Written as DNA, the CDR3 is TGTGCCAGCAGTCTTCCTCGGGGTGAGCAGTTCTTC.

This clone came up a few times. V usage is TRBV6-1 and J usage is TRBJ1-1; D uncertain. CDR1 and CDR2 (germline): MNHNS, SASEGT. Deletions cut 2 bases from V and 4 bases from J, with 14 bases between. CDR3 length: 15 amino acids. Here the CDR3 DNA reads TGTGCCAGCAGTGAACCCTACTGGCGGGGCACTGAAGCTTTCTTT. It is translated as CASSEPYWRGTEAFF.

The chain employs TRBV19 and TRBJ2-5; TRBD1 matches 7 bases. The length of the CDR3 is 12 residues. The J segment lost 5 bases and the V segment lost 6 bases, leaving 3 bases of the junction unmatched. Looked up from germline, CDR1 is LNHDA and CDR2 is SQIVND (reference sequence). CDR3 in DNA: TGTGCCAGTAGGACAGGGAAGGAGACCCAGTACTTC. Protein: CASRTGKETQYF.

V gene TRBV27 combines with J gene TRBJ2-5; D is possibly TRBD1 (6 bases). The CDR3 is 13 amino acids. The germline V gene has CDR1 MNHEY and CDR2 SMNVEV (reference sequence). V lost 6 bases to trimming and J lost 5 bases, with 13 bases between them. CDR3 sequence (DNA): TGTGCCAGCAGCATACAGGGTGGGGAGACCCAGTACTTC. It codes for CASSIQGGETQYF.

The chain combines TRBV19 with TRBJ1-1; 9 nucleotides agree with TRBD1. Germline values: CDR1 LNHDA, CDR2 SQIVND (reference sequence). Losses at the gene ends were 7 bases for V and 7 bases for J; bases not matched to a gene: 13. The CDR3 is 15 residues long. The CDR3 sequence: CASTTAGQGRSEAFF. The CDR3, as DNA: TGTGCCAGTACTACGGCGGGACAGGGTAGGAGTGAAGCTTTCTTT.

The V gene is TRBV11-3, the J gene TRBJ2-5; 7 nucleotides agree with TRBD1. Germline CDR1 reads SGHNT; CDR2 reads YENEEA. The CDR3 length is 13 residues. Losses at the gene ends were 5 bases for V and 5 bases for J; bases not matched to a gene: 5. The DNA for the CDR3 is TGTGCCAGCAGCGCACCGGGACAGGAGACCCAGTACTTC. This encodes CASSAPGQETQYF.

This clone appeared a single time. Other DNA sequences in the sample encode the same CDR3. The J gene is TRBJ1-1, the V gene TRBV6-6; D uncertain. Germline V CDR1 and CDR2: MNHNY, SVGAGI (reference sequence). V lost 3 bases, J lost 1 base, and 9 bases lay in between. CDR3 size: 14 residues. CDR3 DNA sequence: TGTGCCAGCAGTTATGGGCAGCCGAACACTGAAGCTTTCTTT. Amino acids: CASSYGQPNTEAFF.

The chain carries TRBV4-1 and TRBJ2-1; TRBD2 matches 10 bases. Per germline, CDR1 MGHRA and CDR2 YSYEKL. This CDR3 has 16 amino acids. V shed 4 bases and J 2 bases; nucleotides not matched to a gene: 5. This CDR3 reads CASSRDGLAAYNEQFF. The CDR3 DNA reads TGCGCCAGCAGCCGAGATGGACTAGCGGCCTACAATGAGCAGTTCTTC.

This chain connects TRBV27 to TRBJ2-7; a possible D gene is TRBD2 (6 bases). The V gene's germline CDR1 is MNHEY and CDR2 SMNVEV (reference sequence). Trimming took 5 bases from V and 6 from J, leaving 14 bases between them. There are 13 residues in the CDR3. The chain's CDR3 is CASSAGPSLEQYV. The CDR3 nucleotides read TGTGCCAGCAGTGCGGGACCGTCCCTCGAGCAGTACGTC.

The V gene is TRBV4-3, the J gene TRBJ1-2; 8 bases fit TRBD1. Germline-derived CDR1 and CDR2 are LGHNA and YSLEER. The CDR3 has 15 amino acids. Trimming at V came to 0 bases and at J to 8 bases, leaving 8 bases not matched to a gene. The CDR3 DNA follows: TGCGCCAGCAGCCAAGATAGGACAGGGAGGGGCGGCTACACCTTC. It yields the protein CASSQDRTGRGGYTF.

The genes are TRBV9 and TRBJ2-2; D gene uncertain. Trimming shortened V by 0 bases and J by 6 bases, and 6 bases separated the two germline ends. This CDR3 comprises 13 residues. The germline V gene has CDR1 SGDLS and CDR2 YYNGEE. CDR3 DNA: TGTGCCAGCAGCGTAGGAGTTCCCGGGGAGCTGTTTTTT. It yields the protein CASSVGVPGELFF.

The chain joins TRBV4-1 to TRBJ1-3; no definite D call. The V end was cut by 3 bases, the J end by 4 bases, with 7 bases between. The CDR3 totals 13 residues. The V gene's germline CDR1 is MGHRA and CDR2 YSYEKL. The DNA of the CDR3 is TGCGCCAGCAGCCAGAGAAGCGGAAACACCATATATTTT. Residues: CASSQRSGNTIYF.